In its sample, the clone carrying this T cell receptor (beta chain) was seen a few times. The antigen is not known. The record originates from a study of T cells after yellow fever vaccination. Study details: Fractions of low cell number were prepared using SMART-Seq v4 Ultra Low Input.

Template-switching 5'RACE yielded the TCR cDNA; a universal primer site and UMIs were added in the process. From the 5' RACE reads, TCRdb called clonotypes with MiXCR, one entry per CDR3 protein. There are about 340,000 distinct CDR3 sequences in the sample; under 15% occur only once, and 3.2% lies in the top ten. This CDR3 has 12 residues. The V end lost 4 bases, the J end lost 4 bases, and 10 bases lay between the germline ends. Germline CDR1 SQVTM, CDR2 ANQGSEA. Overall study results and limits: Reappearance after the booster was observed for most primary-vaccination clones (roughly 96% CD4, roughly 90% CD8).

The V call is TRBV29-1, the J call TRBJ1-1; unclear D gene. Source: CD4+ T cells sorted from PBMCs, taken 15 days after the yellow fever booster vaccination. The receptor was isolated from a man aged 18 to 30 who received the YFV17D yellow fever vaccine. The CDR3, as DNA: TGCAGCGTTGTCCAGGTTACCACTGAAGCTTTCTTT. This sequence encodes CSVVQVTTEAFF.